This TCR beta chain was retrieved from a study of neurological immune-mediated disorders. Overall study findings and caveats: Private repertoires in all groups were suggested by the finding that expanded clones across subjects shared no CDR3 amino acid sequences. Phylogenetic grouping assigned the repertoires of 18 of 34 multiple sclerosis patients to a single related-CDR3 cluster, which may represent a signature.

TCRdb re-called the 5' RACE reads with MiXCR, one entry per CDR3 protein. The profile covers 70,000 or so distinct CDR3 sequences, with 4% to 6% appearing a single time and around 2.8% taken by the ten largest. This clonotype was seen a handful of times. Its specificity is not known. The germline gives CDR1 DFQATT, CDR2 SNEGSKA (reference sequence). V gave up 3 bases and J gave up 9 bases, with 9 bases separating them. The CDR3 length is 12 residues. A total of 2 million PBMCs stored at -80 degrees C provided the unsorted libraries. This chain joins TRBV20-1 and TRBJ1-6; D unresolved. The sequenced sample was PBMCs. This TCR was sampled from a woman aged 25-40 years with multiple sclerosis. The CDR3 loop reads CSASLGGSPLHF. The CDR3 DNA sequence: TGCAGTGCTAGCCTTGGAGGTTCACCCCTCCACTTT.